A selection of T cell receptor beta chains follows, all from one sample in a study of shared clonotypes between healthy human individuals. Assay used: immunoSEQ multiplex PCR; TCRdb lists only in-frame clones, some missing. The sample carries almost 750,000 clones, 72% recorded once. Material: memory CD4+ T cells sorted from blood. These receptors came from a woman under 40 in good health. CDR3s include the opening cysteine and the closing phenylalanine or tryptophan. The D gene is left open where the match is weak. Not all rows give a size; the values are once, few, many and, for expanded clones, a class.

d_gene	abundance	v_gene	j_gene	CDR3aa	CDR3nt
NA	NA	TRBV7-2	TRBJ2-1	CASSPVALVNNEQFF	TGTGCCAGCAGCCCAGTGGCACTAGTAAACAATGAGCAGTTCTTC
NA	NA	TRBV7-9	TRBJ2-7	CASSLGDPSEQYF	TGTGCCAGCAGCTTGGGGGACCCCTCCGAGCAGTACTTC
NA	NA	TRBV7-9	TRBJ1-1	CASSLEHTEAFF	TGTGCCAGCAGCTTAGAGCACACTGAAGCTTTCTTT
TRBD1	NA	TRBV4-2	TRBJ2-2	CASSQDFGQGGTGELFF	TGTGCCAGCAGCCAAGACTTTGGACAGGGGGGAACCGGGGAGCTGTTTTTT
NA	many	TRBV2	TRBJ1-5	CASSPGGIRSNQPQHF	TGTGCCAGCAGTCCGGGGGGAATTCGCAGCAATCAGCCCCAGCATTTT
TRBD1	NA	TRBV28	TRBJ1-2	CASSKTGTVHGYTF	TGTGCCAGCAGTAAAACCGGGACAGTACATGGCTACACCTTC
TRBD1	NA	TRBV6-9	TRBJ2-7	CASSYDEGASYEQYF	TGTGCCAGCAGTTATGATGAGGGGGCGTCCTACGAGCAGTACTTC
NA	NA	TRBV28	TRBJ1-1	CASSPRRTDEAFF	TGTGCCAGCAGCCCCCGGCGGACGGATGAAGCTTTCTTT
TRBD1	NA	TRBV5-1	TRBJ1-2	CASSLPGTGEGSYTF	TGCGCCAGCAGCTTGCCCGGGACAGGGGAGGGTAGCTACACCTTC
TRBD2	NA	TRBV27	TRBJ2-3	CASSFVASGRDTQYF	TGTGCCAGCAGTTTTGTCGCTAGCGGGCGAGATACGCAGTATTTT
TRBD1	NA	TRBV28	TRBJ1-1	CASSLGQESTEAFF	TGTGCCAGCAGTCTAGGACAGGAAAGCACTGAAGCTTTCTTT
NA	NA	TRBV28	TRBJ2-2	CASKSGGENTGELFF	TGTGCCAGCAAGTCCGGGGGCGAAAACACCGGGGAGCTGTTTTTT
TRBD2	NA	TRBV4-1	TRBJ2-3	CASSRLAGVSDTQYF	TGCGCCAGCAGCCGACTAGCGGGAGTCTCAGATACGCAGTATTTT
TRBD2	NA	TRBV6-1	TRBJ2-5	CASGRAPETQYF	TGTGCCAGCGGGAGGGCCCCAGAGACCCAGTACTTC
TRBD1	NA	TRBV6-5	TRBJ1-2	CASSQDRAYGYTF	TGTGCCAGCAGCCAGGACAGGGCCTATGGCTACACCTTC
NA	NA	TRBV7-8	TRBJ2-1	CASSPWTHGNHNEQFF	TGTGCCAGCAGCCCTTGGACACATGGAAACCACAATGAGCAGTTCTTC
NA	few	TRBV7-6	TRBJ2-7	CASSEPSGEQYF	TGTGCCAGCAGCGAACCAAGTGGGGAGCAGTACTTC
TRBD2	NA	TRBV11-2	TRBJ2-7	CASSLDLSKAGGSQYF	TGTGCCAGCAGCTTAGACCTCTCGAAGGCGGGAGGATCCCAGTACTTC
NA	few	TRBV14	TRBJ2-3	CASSQTRWGTDTQYF	TGTGCCAGCAGCCAAACCAGGTGGGGCACAGATACGCAGTATTTT
TRBD1	NA	TRBV5-6	TRBJ1-5	CASSTRQGRLSDQPQHF	TGTGCCAGCAGTACCCGACAGGGGCGTTTGTCCGATCAGCCCCAGCATTTT
TRBD2	NA	TRBV11-2	TRBJ2-4	CASSSGGGVIQYF	TGTGCCAGCAGCTCGGGAGGGGGGGTCATTCAGTACTTC
NA	few	TRBV19	TRBJ2-4	CASSNNRKLAKNIQYF	TGTGCCAGTAGTAACAACAGGAAACTAGCCAAAAACATTCAGTACTTC
NA	NA	TRBV27	TRBJ2-3	CASSFLHQSTSTDTQYF	TGTGCCAGCAGTTTCCTACATCAGAGTACTAGCACAGATACGCAGTATTTT
TRBD1	NA	TRBV2	TRBJ2-7	CASRPGQGSYEQYF	TGTGCCAGCAGACCGGGACAGGGATCCTACGAGCAGTACTTC
NA	NA	TRBV5-1	TRBJ1-2	CASSSNSGSYGYTF	TGCGCCAGCAGCTCCAACAGCGGTAGCTATGGCTACACCTTC
NA	NA	TRBV27	TRBJ1-5	CASSPHREGNQPQHF	TGTGCCAGCAGTCCCCACAGGGAAGGCAATCAGCCCCAGCATTTT
NA	NA	TRBV6-5	TRBJ1-2	CASSVLGQNYGYTF	TGTGCCAGCAGTGTATTAGGACAGAACTATGGCTACACCTTC
NA	NA	TRBV7-2	TRBJ1-3	CASSFTVLTGNTIYF	TGTGCCAGCAGCTTTACAGTTTTGACTGGAAACACCATATATTTT
TRBD2	NA	TRBV12-5	TRBJ2-1	CASGFRPGTSGSPYYNEQFF	TGTGCTAGTGGTTTCCGCCCCGGGACTAGCGGGAGCCCATATTACAATGAGCAGTTCTTC
TRBD1	NA	TRBV9	TRBJ1-3	CASSIRQGDTIYF	TGTGCCAGCAGCATCCGACAGGGCGACACCATATATTTT
TRBD2	NA	TRBV25-1	TRBJ2-7	CASSESVGGKYF	TGTGCCAGCAGTGAATCGGTCGGGGGGAAGTACTTC
NA	NA	TRBV2	TRBJ2-4	CASSDRVPIQYF	TGTGCCAGCAGTGACAGGGTACCCATTCAGTACTTC
NA	NA	TRBV29-1	TRBJ1-1	CSGVAGGTEAFF	TGCAGCGGGGTTGCAGGCGGCACTGAAGCTTTCTTT
NA	NA	TRBV5-6	TRBJ1-1	CASSLVGGAGTDTEAFF	TGTGCCAGCAGCTTAGTTGGGGGGGCCGGTACGGACACTGAAGCTTTCTTT
TRBD1	NA	TRBV19	TRBJ1-4	CASSIQGASREKLFF	TGTGCCAGTAGTATCCAGGGGGCAAGTAGAGAAAAACTGTTTTTT
TRBD1	NA	TRBV19	TRBJ2-7	CASSIIPRTGESYEQYF	TGTGCCAGTAGCATCATCCCTCGGACAGGGGAGTCCTACGAGCAGTACTTC
NA	NA	TRBV11-2	TRBJ1-1	CASSVRDRSEAFF	TGTGCCAGCAGCGTGCGGGACCGATCTGAAGCTTTCTTT
NA	NA	TRBV11-1	TRBJ2-1	CASSLGGGRYNEQFF	TGTGCCAGCAGCTTAGGTGGGGGGAGGTACAATGAGCAGTTCTTC
NA	NA	TRBV20-1	TRBJ2-3	CSASSTDTQYF	TGCAGTGCTTCCAGCACAGATACGCAGTATTTT
NA	NA	TRBV19	TRBJ2-3	CASSLQVADTQYF	TGTGCCAGTAGTTTACAGGTTGCAGATACGCAGTATTTT
NA	NA	TRBV10-1	TRBJ2-7	CASRVRNLYEQYF	TGCGCCAGCAGGGTCAGGAACCTCTACGAGCAGTACTTC
NA	many	TRBV5-1	TRBJ2-1	CASSSSGYTYNEQFF	TGCGCCAGCAGCTCGTCAGGGTATACCTACAATGAGCAGTTCTTC
NA	NA	TRBV5-1	TRBJ1-5	CASRGEPNQPQHF	TGCGCCAGCAGAGGGGAGCCCAATCAGCCCCAGCATTTT